This T cell receptor (beta chain) was obtained from a study of patients and donors after allogeneic stem cell transplantation (dated by TCRdb to 2019 to 2021). Library creation used RT-PCR. The sequencing machine was a NextSeq 550. TCRdb cleaned the public reads at Q25 with fastp, built clones with MiXCR and kept in-frame beta chains. Records with the same CDR3 protein are collapsed into one entry carrying the most frequent genes and DNA. The sample table holds a few hundred thousand distinct CDR3 sequences, of which around an eighth were seen once. The biggest ten clones account for under 14% of the sample. V is cut back by 3 bases and J by 0 bases, with 4 bases in the junction unmatched. From the germline V gene (reference sequence), CDR1 is DFQATT and CDR2 is SNEGSKA. Its CDR3 holds 14 amino acids, cysteine through phenylalanine. The DNA shown is the 42-base CDR3, in frame from base 1. The sample holds many counts of this clonotype. Its target antigen remains unknown. No much larger clonotype is one base removed from it; base qualities were not supplied.

The chain joins TRBV20-1 to TRBJ2-7, with 8 middle bases fitting TRBD2. The sample consisted of blood, either unsorted or a sorted T cell fraction (not recorded which). This receptor was identified in a human donor who was either an allogeneic HSCT recipient or a stem cell or donor lymphocyte infusion donor (not recorded which). It is not recorded whose cells these are; they may come from a transplant donor. The nucleotide sequence is given as TGCAGTGCTAGTCAAGCGGGGGTCTCCTACGAGCAGTACTTC. It is translated as CSASQAGVSYEQYF.